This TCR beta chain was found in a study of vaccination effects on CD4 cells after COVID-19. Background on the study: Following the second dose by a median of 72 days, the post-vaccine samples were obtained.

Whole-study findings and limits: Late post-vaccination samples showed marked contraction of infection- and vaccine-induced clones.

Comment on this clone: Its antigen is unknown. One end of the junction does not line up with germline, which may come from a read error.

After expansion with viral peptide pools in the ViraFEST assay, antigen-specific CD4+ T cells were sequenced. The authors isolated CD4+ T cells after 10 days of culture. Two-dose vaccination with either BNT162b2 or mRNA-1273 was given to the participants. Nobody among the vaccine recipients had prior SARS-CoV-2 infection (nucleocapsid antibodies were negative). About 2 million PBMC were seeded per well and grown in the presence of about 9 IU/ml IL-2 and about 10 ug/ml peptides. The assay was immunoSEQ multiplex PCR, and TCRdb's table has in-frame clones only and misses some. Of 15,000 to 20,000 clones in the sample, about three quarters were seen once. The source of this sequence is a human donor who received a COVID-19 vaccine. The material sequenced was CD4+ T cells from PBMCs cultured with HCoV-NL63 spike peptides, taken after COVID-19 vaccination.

The CDR3 DNA reads TGCAGTGCTAATGACCCCGGACACAGGGGGGGGCCCTTC. Its protein product is CSANDPGHRGGPF. The chain couples TRBV20-1 to TRBJ2-7, with D maybe TRBD1 (8 bases). Germline V gene sequence: CDR1 DFQATT, CDR2 SNEGSKA (reference sequence). This CDR3 is 13 amino acids long.